The rows below give T cell receptor beta chains drawn from one sample of a study of T-cell reconstitution after alpha-beta-depleted transplantation in children. TCRdb called the PCR reads again in MiXCR, with one record for every CDR3 protein. Altogether some 200,000 distinct CDR3 sequences are present, around 7.7% being singletons, with the ten largest covering approximately 40%. This material consisted of PBMCs, mostly from graft donor cells, taken 360 days after TCRalphabeta/CD19-depleted stem cell transplant. The receptors originated from a male patient between 2 and 15 years old who had a stem cell transplant for acute myeloid leukemia, so the T cells may come from the graft donor. Both conserved end residues are part of each CDR3. Each record gives: D gene, J gene, V gene, clone size, CDR3 protein, CDR3 DNA. The D gene is left open where the match is weak. Some rows mark clone size as missing; the rest say once, few, many or name a class of expanded clone.

d_call: -; j_call: TRBJ2-7; v_call: TRBV3-1; clone_size: few; cdr3_aa: CASSQDFGEQYF; cdr3_nt: TGTGCCAGCAGCCAAGATTTTGGCGAGCAGTACTTC
d_call: -; j_call: TRBJ1-1; v_call: TRBV27; clone_size: many; cdr3_aa: CASSATLGRGAFF; cdr3_nt: TGTGCCAGCAGTGCGACCCTGGGAAGAGGAGCTTTCTTT
d_call: TRBD2; j_call: TRBJ2-3; v_call: TRBV12-3/TRBV12-4; clone_size: many; cdr3_aa: CASSLGIRLAGRKLSSTDTQYF; cdr3_nt: TGTGCCAGCAGTTTAGGCATCCGACTAGCGGGGAGGAAACTCTCTAGCACAGATACGCAGTATTTT
d_call: -; j_call: TRBJ1-1; v_call: TRBV7-2; clone_size: many; cdr3_aa: CASSPLGSRGTEAFF; cdr3_nt: TGTGCCAGCAGCCCCCTAGGGTCCAGGGGCACTGAAGCTTTCTTT
d_call: -; j_call: TRBJ2-1; v_call: TRBV15; clone_size: -; cdr3_aa: CATRERHEQFF; cdr3_nt: TGTGCCACCAGAGAGAGACATGAGCAGTTCTTC
d_call: -; j_call: TRBJ2-4; v_call: TRBV12-3/TRBV12-4; clone_size: many; cdr3_aa: CASSPTTGYKNIQYF; cdr3_nt: TGTGCCAGCAGTCCCACGACTGGGTACAAAAACATTCAGTACTTC
d_call: TRBD2; j_call: TRBJ2-1; v_call: TRBV4-2; clone_size: -; cdr3_aa: CASSQEASGNEQFF; cdr3_nt: TGTGCCAGCAGCCAAGAGGCTAGCGGCAATGAGCAGTTCTTC
d_call: -; j_call: TRBJ2-2; v_call: TRBV12-3/TRBV12-4; clone_size: once; cdr3_aa: CAISFSSYDGELFF; cdr3_nt: TGTGCCATCAGTTTTTCTAGCTATGACGGGGAGCTGTTTTTT
d_call: TRBD2; j_call: TRBJ2-1; v_call: TRBV6-5; clone_size: many; cdr3_aa: CASSYSPGTSGSAEQFF; cdr3_nt: TGTGCCAGCAGTTACTCTCCGGGCACTAGCGGGAGTGCTGAGCAGTTCTTC
d_call: TRBD2; j_call: TRBJ2-1; v_call: TRBV29-1; clone_size: many; cdr3_aa: CSVPTAGHHNEQFF; cdr3_nt: TGCAGCGTTCCCACAGCGGGGCATCACAATGAGCAGTTCTTC
d_call: TRBD1; j_call: TRBJ1-2; v_call: TRBV20-1; clone_size: -; cdr3_aa: CSARGLWTGPGNGYTF; cdr3_nt: TGCAGTGCTAGAGGACTTTGGACAGGGCCGGGCAATGGCTACACCTTC
d_call: TRBD1; j_call: TRBJ2-5; v_call: TRBV12-3/TRBV12-4; clone_size: few; cdr3_aa: CASSQTGQGRETQYF; cdr3_nt: TGTGCCAGCAGCCAAACGGGACAGGGGCGAGAGACCCAGTACTTC
d_call: TRBD1; j_call: TRBJ1-1; v_call: TRBV5-1; clone_size: few; cdr3_aa: CASSLVQDRFVTEAFF; cdr3_nt: TGCGCCAGCAGCTTGGTACAGGACAGGTTTGTAACTGAAGCTTTCTTT
d_call: -; j_call: TRBJ1-1; v_call: TRBV4-2; clone_size: many; cdr3_aa: CASSHSLRGRSNTEAFF; cdr3_nt: TGTGCCAGCAGCCATAGTCTTAGGGGCCGGTCGAACACTGAAGCTTTCTTT
d_call: -; j_call: TRBJ1-1; v_call: TRBV20-1; clone_size: -; cdr3_aa: CSWGVGPALSTEAFF; cdr3_nt: TGCAGCTGGGGCGTGGGACCTGCCTTGAGCACTGAAGCTTTCTTT
d_call: -; j_call: TRBJ1-1; v_call: TRBV7-2; clone_size: -; cdr3_aa: CASSPSGPLWMGTEAFF; cdr3_nt: TGTGCCAGCAGCCCCTCGGGGCCCCTTTGGATGGGCACTGAAGCTTTCTTT
d_call: -; j_call: TRBJ2-3; v_call: TRBV24-1; clone_size: many; cdr3_aa: CATSDPSNTGYYRTDTQYF; cdr3_nt: TGTGCCACCAGTGATCCAAGCAATACAGGGTACTATCGCACAGATACGCAGTATTTT
d_call: -; j_call: TRBJ2-1; v_call: TRBV20-1; clone_size: many; cdr3_aa: CSAAHLAVLNNEQFF; cdr3_nt: TGCAGTGCTGCGCACTTAGCTGTACTCAACAATGAGCAGTTCTTC
d_call: TRBD1; j_call: TRBJ2-1; v_call: TRBV2; clone_size: -; cdr3_aa: CASTPDREKHNEQFF; cdr3_nt: TGTGCCAGCACTCCGGACAGGGAGAAACACAATGAGCAGTTCTTC
d_call: -; j_call: TRBJ2-5; v_call: TRBV2; clone_size: -; cdr3_aa: CASRWTAVQETQYF; cdr3_nt: TGTGCCAGCAGGTGGACGGCAGTACAAGAGACCCAGTACTTC
d_call: TRBD1; j_call: TRBJ2-3; v_call: TRBV20-1; clone_size: many; cdr3_aa: CSAREWDRGAYTQYF; cdr3_nt: TGCAGTGCTAGAGAATGGGACAGGGGAGCGTATACGCAGTATTTT
d_call: TRBD1; j_call: TRBJ1-5; v_call: TRBV20-1; clone_size: few; cdr3_aa: CSAPRGDSNQPQHF; cdr3_nt: TGCAGTGCCCCCAGGGGGGATAGCAATCAGCCCCAGCATTTT
d_call: -; j_call: TRBJ2-1; v_call: TRBV24-1; clone_size: many; cdr3_aa: CATSDLGYNEQFF; cdr3_nt: TGTGCCACCAGTGATTTGGGCTACAATGAGCAGTTCTTC
d_call: -; j_call: TRBJ1-2; v_call: TRBV20-1; clone_size: -; cdr3_aa: CSARGQSPTVYGYTF; cdr3_nt: TGCAGTGCGAGAGGACAGTCCCCCACAGTCTATGGCTACACCTTC
d_call: TRBD1; j_call: TRBJ1-1; v_call: TRBV19; clone_size: few; cdr3_aa: CASSSRDRPNTEAFF; cdr3_nt: TGTGCCAGTAGCAGCAGGGACAGGCCGAACACTGAAGCTTTCTTT
d_call: -; j_call: TRBJ1-2; v_call: TRBV5-6; clone_size: few; cdr3_aa: CASSLDRDTYGYTF; cdr3_nt: TGTGCCAGCAGCTTGGACCGGGACACCTATGGCTACACCTTC
d_call: TRBD1; j_call: TRBJ1-6; v_call: TRBV12-3/TRBV12-4; clone_size: few; cdr3_aa: CASSLGRGLSPLHF; cdr3_nt: TGTGCCAGCAGTTTGGGCAGGGGGCTCTCACCCCTCCACTTT
d_call: TRBD1; j_call: TRBJ1-5; v_call: TRBV20-1; clone_size: few; cdr3_aa: CSARPGQANQPQHF; cdr3_nt: TGCAGTGCTAGGCCGGGACAGGCCAATCAGCCCCAGCATTTT
d_call: TRBD2; j_call: TRBJ2-3; v_call: TRBV12-3/TRBV12-4; clone_size: -; cdr3_aa: CASRDSGRAPDTQYF; cdr3_nt: TGTGCCAGCAGAGATAGCGGGAGGGCCCCAGATACGCAGTATTTT
d_call: TRBD2; j_call: TRBJ2-1; v_call: TRBV5-1; clone_size: few; cdr3_aa: CASSLEIGLAGPYNEQFF; cdr3_nt: TGCGCCAGCAGCTTGGAAATCGGACTAGCGGGACCCTACAATGAGCAGTTCTTC
d_call: TRBD1; j_call: TRBJ1-5; v_call: TRBV4-1; clone_size: few; cdr3_aa: CASSQPGQGAVALAQHF; cdr3_nt: TGCGCCAGCAGCCAACCGGGACAGGGGGCGGTGGCTTTGGCCCAGCATTTT
d_call: -; j_call: TRBJ2-2; v_call: TRBV20-1; clone_size: many; cdr3_aa: CSASSTNTGELFF; cdr3_nt: TGCAGTGCTAGTAGTACGAACACCGGGGAGCTGTTTTTT
d_call: -; j_call: TRBJ2-7; v_call: TRBV3-1; clone_size: few; cdr3_aa: CASSQDPTGTSYEQYF; cdr3_nt: TGTGCCAGCAGCCAAGATCCTACAGGGACTTCCTACGAGCAGTACTTC
d_call: -; j_call: TRBJ2-3; v_call: TRBV12-3/TRBV12-4; clone_size: many; cdr3_aa: CASRRIGFPSTDTQYF; cdr3_nt: TGTGCCAGCCGCCGCATAGGGTTTCCTAGCACAGATACGCAGTATTTT
d_call: -; j_call: TRBJ2-3; v_call: TRBV7-2; clone_size: few; cdr3_aa: CASSFLSTDTQYF; cdr3_nt: TGTGCCAGCAGCTTCCTCAGCACAGATACGCAGTATTTT
d_call: TRBD1; j_call: TRBJ1-2; v_call: TRBV7-6; clone_size: -; cdr3_aa: CASSERTGKGDYGYTF; cdr3_nt: TGTGCCAGCAGCGAACGGACAGGGAAGGGCGACTATGGCTACACCTTC
d_call: -; j_call: TRBJ2-7; v_call: TRBV20-1; clone_size: -; cdr3_aa: CSARETQGYEQYF; cdr3_nt: TGCAGTGCTAGAGAAACACAGGGCTACGAGCAGTACTTC
d_call: -; j_call: TRBJ2-5; v_call: TRBV5-5; clone_size: -; cdr3_aa: CASSFPGQPSVRTQYF; cdr3_nt: TGTGCCAGCAGCTTTCCCGGACAGCCGTCCGTTCGGACCCAGTACTTC
d_call: TRBD2; j_call: TRBJ2-7; v_call: TRBV20-1; clone_size: many; cdr3_aa: CSARKRTSGSYEQYF; cdr3_nt: TGCAGTGCTAGAAAGAGGACTAGCGGATCCTACGAGCAGTACTTC
d_call: -; j_call: TRBJ2-7; v_call: TRBV20-1; clone_size: many; cdr3_aa: CSAVSGSYEQYF; cdr3_nt: TGCAGTGCCGTATCGGGCTCCTACGAGCAGTACTTC
d_call: -; j_call: TRBJ2-5; v_call: TRBV15; clone_size: many; cdr3_aa: CATSWGEREQETQYF; cdr3_nt: TGTGCCACCAGTTGGGGGGAACGGGAACAAGAGACCCAGTACTTC
d_call: -; j_call: TRBJ2-2; v_call: TRBV4-3; clone_size: many; cdr3_aa: CASSQTSGFNTGELFF; cdr3_nt: TGCGCCAGCAGCCAAACCTCAGGTTTCAACACCGGGGAGCTGTTTTTT
d_call: TRBD1; j_call: TRBJ1-2; v_call: TRBV4-2; clone_size: few; cdr3_aa: CASSQEGTASYGYTF; cdr3_nt: TGTGCCAGCAGCCAAGAGGGGACAGCTTCCTATGGCTACACCTTC
d_call: TRBD2; j_call: TRBJ2-5; v_call: TRBV5-1; clone_size: many; cdr3_aa: CASSNGGSQETQYF; cdr3_nt: TGCGCCAGCAGCAACGGGGGGAGTCAAGAGACCCAGTACTTC
d_call: TRBD1; j_call: TRBJ2-7; v_call: TRBV27; clone_size: few; cdr3_aa: CASSLHRGSYEQYF; cdr3_nt: TGTGCCAGCAGTCTCCACAGGGGCTCCTACGAGCAGTACTTC
d_call: TRBD1; j_call: TRBJ2-2; v_call: TRBV3-1; clone_size: -; cdr3_aa: CASSQGIRQGLTGELFF; cdr3_nt: TGTGCCAGCAGCCAAGGCATTCGACAGGGTCTCACCGGGGAGCTGTTTTTT
d_call: TRBD2; j_call: TRBJ2-1; v_call: TRBV12-3/TRBV12-4; clone_size: few; cdr3_aa: CASSLGLAGARYNEQFF; cdr3_nt: TGTGCCAGCAGCCTTGGACTAGCGGGGGCCCGATACAATGAGCAGTTCTTC
d_call: -; j_call: TRBJ2-5; v_call: TRBV18; clone_size: many; cdr3_aa: CASSDTTPWVETQYF; cdr3_nt: TGTGCCAGCTCAGATACGACGCCTTGGGTGGAGACCCAGTACTTC
d_call: TRBD2; j_call: TRBJ2-1; v_call: TRBV4-1; clone_size: many; cdr3_aa: CASSQGGRAIDEQFF; cdr3_nt: TGCGCCAGCAGCCAAGGCGGGAGGGCCATTGATGAGCAGTTCTTC
d_call: TRBD1; j_call: TRBJ1-6; v_call: TRBV6-5; clone_size: many; cdr3_aa: CASSYTTGGANSPLHF; cdr3_nt: TGTGCCAGCAGTTACACCACAGGGGGCGCAAATTCACCCCTCCACTTT
d_call: TRBD1; j_call: TRBJ1-1; v_call: TRBV7-9; clone_size: -; cdr3_aa: CASSLGTGMNTEAFF; cdr3_nt: TGTGCCAGCAGCTTAGGGACAGGTATGAACACTGAAGCTTTCTTT
d_call: TRBD1; j_call: TRBJ1-2; v_call: TRBV4-2; clone_size: few; cdr3_aa: CASSQGRGQSNTF; cdr3_nt: TGTGCCAGCAGCCAAGGACGGGGACAGTCGAACACCTTC
d_call: -; j_call: TRBJ2-1; v_call: TRBV13; clone_size: few; cdr3_aa: CASSPGGLGSNEQFF; cdr3_nt: TGTGCCAGCAGCCCAGGGGGACTAGGGTCCAATGAGCAGTTCTTC
d_call: -; j_call: TRBJ2-1; v_call: TRBV5-1; clone_size: -; cdr3_aa: CASSLAQRATYNEQFF; cdr3_nt: TGCGCCAGCAGCTTGGCCCAGCGGGCGACCTACAATGAGCAGTTCTTC
d_call: TRBD1; j_call: TRBJ2-1; v_call: TRBV27; clone_size: few; cdr3_aa: CASSQGVSSYNEQFF; cdr3_nt: TGTGCCAGCAGCCAGGGGGTTAGCTCCTACAATGAGCAGTTCTTC
d_call: TRBD1; j_call: TRBJ2-7; v_call: TRBV7-9; clone_size: many; cdr3_aa: CASRPYRGLLSYEQYF; cdr3_nt: TGTGCCAGCAGGCCCTACAGGGGGCTACTATCCTACGAGCAGTACTTC
d_call: -; j_call: TRBJ2-7; v_call: TRBV4-3; clone_size: few; cdr3_aa: CASSQGLGAVSYEQYF; cdr3_nt: TGCGCCAGCAGCCAGGGCCTTGGAGCGGTCTCCTACGAGCAGTACTTC
d_call: TRBD1; j_call: TRBJ1-2; v_call: TRBV30; clone_size: few; cdr3_aa: CASARTGNGYTF; cdr3_nt: TGTGCCTCCGCCCGGACAGGGAATGGCTACACCTTC
d_call: TRBD1; j_call: TRBJ1-1; v_call: TRBV5-1; clone_size: -; cdr3_aa: CASSSQGRNTEAFF; cdr3_nt: TGCGCCAGCAGCTCACAGGGGAGAAACACTGAAGCTTTCTTT